This TCR beta chain was sequenced during a study of blood T cell repertoires in COVID-19. Looking at the study overall: PBMCs, B-cell-depleted T cells, or T cells provided the cDNA or gDNA that made up the material.

In the study's own analysis: The assay estimated nucleated cells by amplifying reference gene primers. The repertoire was sequenced with immunoSEQ multiplex PCR; TCRdb's copy has only in-frame clones and lacks some. The V and J calls and clone size are taken from that table; D and trimming were inferred from the DNA. Among about 160,000 clones listed, 92% were seen once. After removal of 7 bases from V and 2 bases from J, the junction contained 7 bases not matched to a gene. CDR1 is MNHEY, CDR2 SVGAGI, per germline. This CDR3 has 15 residues. This chain uses TRBV6-5 with TRBJ2-5, with 10 bases matching TRBD1. The source is a man aged 25 to 40 with COVID-19, enrolled during active disease. Sequencing was done on a sample of peripheral blood. The CDR3 sequence is CASKRTGGTQETQYF. CDR3 DNA sequence: TGTGCCAGCAAGCGGACAGGGGGTACACAAGAGACCCAGTACTTC.